The text below deals with one T cell receptor (beta chain). Its antigen remains unidentified. The V end was cut by 2 bases, the J end by 2 bases, with 16 bases between. This CDR3 is built from 16 residues. Germline loops: CDR1 MNHEY, CDR2 SVGAGI. TCRdb's copy holds only in-frame clones and misses some; the assay was immunoSEQ multiplex PCR. The data show 150,000 to 250,000 clones, approximately 95% seen once. The data belong to a study of T cell responses to AZD1222 COVID-19 vaccine. Study observations and caveats: Donors were mostly white British, more females; clonal diversity possibly underestimated. Spike was spanned by vaccine-associated CD4 TCRs, with dominance at 160-218 and 743-854. Spike-specific TCR breadth and depth both grew after two AZD1222 doses. Repertoire samples came only from after the peak T cell response.

The sample was peripheral blood, taken 28 days after the second AZD1222 dose. The clonotype comes from an adult who received the AZD1222 COVID-19 vaccine. This chain joins TRBV6-5 and TRBJ2-7; D possibly uses TRBD1 or TRBD2 (5 bases each). This chain's CDR3 is CASSYTRGRKTYEQYF. Here the CDR3 DNA reads TGTGCCAGCAGTTACACCCGGGGCAGGAAAACCTACGAGCAGTACTTC.